This T cell receptor (beta chain) was identified in a study of identical twins. Study-wide results and caveats: Memory repertoires showed no such pattern, whereas abundant cord blood beta clonotypes carried fewer insertions.

MiXCR, applied by TCRdb to the 5' RACE reads, yields one record per CDR3 protein. The sample gives a few hundred thousand distinct CDR3 sequences, around 24% of which show up once; 2.9% is in the top ten. This clonotype was recorded a few times. What it binds is not known. Germline loops: CDR1 WSHSY, CDR2 SAAADI. Trimming took 3 bases from V and 0 from J; bases not matched to a gene: 3. The CDR3 has 15 amino acids. Separately, the same data were catalogued under a study of T cells expressing NK-cell markers. That study adds: The CD3+CD56-NKG2C+ fraction of a few donors was likewise dominated by these clonotypes.

V usage is TRBV10-2 and J usage is TRBJ2-7; 9 bases agree with TRBD2. Sequencing was performed on CD4+ T cells sorted from blood. This TCR was sampled from a young woman in good health. DNA for the CDR3: TGCGCCAGCAGTGACGCGGGAGGGCCCTCCTACGAGCAGTACTTC. It yields the protein CASSDAGGPSYEQYF.